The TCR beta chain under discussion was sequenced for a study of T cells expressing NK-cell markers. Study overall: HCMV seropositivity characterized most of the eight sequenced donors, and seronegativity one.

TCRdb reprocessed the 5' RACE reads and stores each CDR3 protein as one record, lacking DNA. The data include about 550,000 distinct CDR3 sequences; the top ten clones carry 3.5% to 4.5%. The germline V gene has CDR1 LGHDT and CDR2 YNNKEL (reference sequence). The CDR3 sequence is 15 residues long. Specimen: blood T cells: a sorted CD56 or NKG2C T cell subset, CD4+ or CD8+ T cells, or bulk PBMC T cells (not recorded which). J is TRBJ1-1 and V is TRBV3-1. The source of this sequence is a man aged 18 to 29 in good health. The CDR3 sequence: CASSHWEGMNTEAFF.